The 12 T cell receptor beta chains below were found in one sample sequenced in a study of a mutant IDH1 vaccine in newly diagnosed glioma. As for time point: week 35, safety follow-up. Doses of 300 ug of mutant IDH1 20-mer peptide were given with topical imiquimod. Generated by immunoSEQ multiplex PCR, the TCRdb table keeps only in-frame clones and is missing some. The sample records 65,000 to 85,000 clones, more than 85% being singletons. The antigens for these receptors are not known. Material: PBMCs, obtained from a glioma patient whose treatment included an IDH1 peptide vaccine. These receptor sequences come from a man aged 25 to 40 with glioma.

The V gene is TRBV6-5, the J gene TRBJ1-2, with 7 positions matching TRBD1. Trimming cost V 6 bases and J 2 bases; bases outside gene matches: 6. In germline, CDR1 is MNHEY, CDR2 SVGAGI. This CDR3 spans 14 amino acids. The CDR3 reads CASRQGQMNYGYTF. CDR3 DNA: TGTGCCAGCAGACAGGGGCAAATGAACTATGGCTACACCTTC.

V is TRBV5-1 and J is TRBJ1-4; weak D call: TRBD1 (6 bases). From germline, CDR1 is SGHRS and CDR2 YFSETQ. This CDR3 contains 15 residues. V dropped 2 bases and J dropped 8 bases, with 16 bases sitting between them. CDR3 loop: CASSLEGEEYEKLFF. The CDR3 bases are TGCGCCAGCAGCTTAGAGGGGGAGGAGTACGAAAAACTGTTTTTT.

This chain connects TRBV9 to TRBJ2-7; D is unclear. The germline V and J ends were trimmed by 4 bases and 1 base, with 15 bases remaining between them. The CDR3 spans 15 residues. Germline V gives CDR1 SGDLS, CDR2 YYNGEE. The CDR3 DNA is TGTGCCAGCAGCCTACAGTCTTCCCTGTCCTACGAGCAGTACTTC. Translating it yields CASSLQSSLSYEQYF.

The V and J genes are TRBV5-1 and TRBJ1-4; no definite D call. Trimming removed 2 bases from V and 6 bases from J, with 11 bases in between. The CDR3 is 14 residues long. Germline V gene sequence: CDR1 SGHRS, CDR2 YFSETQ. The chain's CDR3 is CASSLDTADEKLFF. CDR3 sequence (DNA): TGCGCCAGCAGCTTAGATACAGCGGATGAAAAACTGTTTTTT.

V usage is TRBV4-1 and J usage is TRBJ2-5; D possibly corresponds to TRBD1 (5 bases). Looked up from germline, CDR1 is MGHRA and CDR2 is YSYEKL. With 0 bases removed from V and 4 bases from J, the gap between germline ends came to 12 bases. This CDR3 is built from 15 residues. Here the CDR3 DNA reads TGCGCCAGCAGCCAAGAGGCAGGGTTGACAGAGACCCAGTACTTC. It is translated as CASSQEAGLTETQYF.

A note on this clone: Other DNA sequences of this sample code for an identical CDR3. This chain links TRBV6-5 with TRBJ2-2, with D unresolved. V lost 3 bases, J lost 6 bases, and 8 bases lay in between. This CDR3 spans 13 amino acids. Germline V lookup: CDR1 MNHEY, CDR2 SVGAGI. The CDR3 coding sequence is TGTGCCAGCAGTTATGCAGAGGCCGGGGAGCTGTTTTTT. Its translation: CASSYAEAGELFF.

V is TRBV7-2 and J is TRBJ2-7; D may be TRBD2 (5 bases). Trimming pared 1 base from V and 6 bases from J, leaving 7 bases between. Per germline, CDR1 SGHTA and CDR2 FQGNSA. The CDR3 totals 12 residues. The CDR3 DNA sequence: TGTGCCAGCAGCTTAGGTACTAGCGAGCAGTACTTC. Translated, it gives CASSLGTSEQYF.

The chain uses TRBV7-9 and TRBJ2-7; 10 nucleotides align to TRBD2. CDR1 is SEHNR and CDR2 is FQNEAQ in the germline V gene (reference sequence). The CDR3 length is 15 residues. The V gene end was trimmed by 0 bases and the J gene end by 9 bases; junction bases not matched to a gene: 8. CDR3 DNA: TGTGCCAGCAGCTTAGCGGCTAGCGGGGGATTTAGGCAGTACTTC. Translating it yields CASSLAASGGFRQYF.

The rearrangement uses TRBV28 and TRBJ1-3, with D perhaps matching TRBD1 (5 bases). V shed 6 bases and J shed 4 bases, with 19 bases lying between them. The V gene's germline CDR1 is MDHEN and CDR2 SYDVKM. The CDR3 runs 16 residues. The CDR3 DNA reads TGTGCCAGCAGCCAAAACAGGCATCGAGGGGGAAACACCATATATTTT. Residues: CASSQNRHRGGNTIYF.

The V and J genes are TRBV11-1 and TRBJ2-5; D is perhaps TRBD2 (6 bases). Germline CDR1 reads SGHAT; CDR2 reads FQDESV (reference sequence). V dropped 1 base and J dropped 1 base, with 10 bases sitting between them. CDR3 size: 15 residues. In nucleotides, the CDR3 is TGTGCCAGCAGCTTAGAGGGGACTTTCCAAGAGACCCAGTACTTC. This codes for CASSLEGTFQETQYF.

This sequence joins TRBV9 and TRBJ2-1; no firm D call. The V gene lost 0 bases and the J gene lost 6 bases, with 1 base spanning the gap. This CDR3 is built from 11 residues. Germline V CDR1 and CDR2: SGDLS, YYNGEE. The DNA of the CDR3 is TGTGCCAGCAGCGTAGCCAATGAGCAGTTCTTC. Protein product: CASSVANEQFF.

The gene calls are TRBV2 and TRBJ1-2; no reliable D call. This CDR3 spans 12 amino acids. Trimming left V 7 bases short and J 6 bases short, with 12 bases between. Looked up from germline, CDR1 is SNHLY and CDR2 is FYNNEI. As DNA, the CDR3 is TGTGCCAGCACCGATGGGGTGGATGGCTACACCTTC. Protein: CASTDGVDGYTF.